A single sample is the source of the 14 T cell receptor beta chains below, sequenced in a study of prognosis after radiotherapy for stage I lung cancer. From genomic DNA, two-round multiplex PCR was used to amplify TCR beta CDR3. Initially, in first-round PCR, primers specific to each TRBV and TRBJ gene were used. MiXCR, run by TCRdb on the multiplex PCR reads, gives a single entry per CDR3 protein. The table records over 50,000 distinct CDR3 sequences, under 45% of them present only once. This specimen consisted of PBMCs, obtained before or after stereotactic body radiation therapy (not recorded which). The receptor source for this set is a donor over 45 with non-small cell lung cancer.

As for this clonotype: A read error may be the cause here, since a much bigger clone is one base away. The V and J genes are TRBV28 and TRBJ1-1; D remains ambiguous. The CDR3 consists of 15 residues. Between the trimmed V and J ends, which lost 4 bases and 0 bases, there was a span of 12 bases. The germline V gene has CDR1 MDHEN and CDR2 SYDVKM. The CDR3 here is CASSSPRRLNTEAFF. The CDR3 nucleotides are TGTGCCAGCAGTTCTCCGAGGAGACTGAACACTGAAGCTTTCTTT.

In the case of this clonotype: The CDR3 end shows no conserved phenylalanine or tryptophan, and so a read error is likely. The rearrangement joins TRBV12-3 or TRBV12-4 to TRBJ2-2; D remains unclear. The CDR3 consists of 13 residues. V lost 2 bases, J lost 3 bases, and 4 bases lay in between. The CDR3 here is CASSLLDTGELFL. DNA of the CDR3: TGTGCCAGCAGTTTACTGGACACCGGGGAGCTGTTTTTA.

This clonotype was recorded many times. The chain recombines TRBV7-2 with TRBJ2-5; TRBD2 agrees at 9 bases. There are 14 residues in the CDR3. V trimming: 2 bases; J trimming: 2 bases; junction bases outside the gene matches: 0. CDR1 is SGHTA and CDR2 is FQGNSA in the germline V gene. The CDR3, as DNA: TGTGCCAGCAGCTTACTAGCGGGACAAGAGACCCAGTACTTC. As protein: CASSLLAGQETQYF.

Concerning this clonotype itself: This clone may be a read error of a much larger clone one base away. J is TRBJ2-5 and V is TRBV20-1, with D tentatively TRBD1 (6 bases). Germline V lookup: CDR1 DFQATT, CDR2 SNEGSKA (reference sequence). The CDR3 consists of 12 residues. The CDR3 loop reads CSARPNQGTHYF. The DNA for the CDR3 is TGCAGTGCTAGACCGAATCAGGGGACCCATTACTTC.

This clonotype was counted at least ten times. J is TRBJ2-6 and V is TRBV3-1, with D unclear. This CDR3 is 15 amino acids long. Per the germline V gene, CDR1 is LGHDT and CDR2 is YNNKEL (reference sequence). The ends were cut back, 2 bases at V and 0 bases at J, with 5 bases in the middle. This CDR3 is CASSQLGSGANVLTF. In DNA, the CDR3 is TGTGCCAGCAGCCAATTGGGCTCTGGGGCCAACGTCCTGACTTTC.

This clonotype was seen many times. The gene calls are TRBV7-3 and TRBJ2-2, with a possible D match to TRBD2 (6 bases). V dropped 5 bases and J dropped 0 bases, with 13 bases sitting between them. The CDR3 has 16 amino acids. CDR1 and CDR2 from the germline V gene are SGHTA and FQGTGA. The CDR3 DNA reads as TGTGCCAGCAGCAACGCGACGGGGGCGAACACCGGGGAGCTGTTTTTT. Amino acids: CASSNATGANTGELFF.

This clonotype was detected many times. The rearrangement uses TRBV5-6 and TRBJ1-1; no clear D gene. The germline V gene encodes CDR1 SGHDT and CDR2 YYEEEE. The length of the CDR3 is 14 residues. V shed 4 bases and J shed 0 bases, with 10 bases lying between them. The CDR3 here is CASSGWTMNTEAFF. The CDR3 nucleotides read TGTGCCAGCAGCGGGTGGACGATGAACACTGAAGCTTTCTTT.

The chain has TRBV28 and TRBJ2-4, with D possibly matching TRBD2 (6 bases). CDR1 MDHEN and CDR2 SYDVKM come from the germline V gene. This CDR3 region has 15 residues. Here the CDR3 reads CALPPAGRPSNIQYF. The CDR3 region has the DNA TGTGCTCTCCCCCCGGCGGGAAGGCCATCAAACATTCAGTACTTC.

Concerning this clonotype itself: A read error may explain this, as a much larger clone is one base away. This chain connects TRBV5-1 to TRBJ2-5; a weak D match, TRBD2 (6 bases). The V and J ends lost 3 bases and 5 bases respectively, with 14 bases between them. CDR1 is SGHRS, CDR2 YFSETQ, per germline. The CDR3 length is 14 residues. CDR3 coding DNA: TGCGCCAGCAGCTCCCCCGGACTATTGGAGACCCAGTACTTC. Translated: CASSSPGLLETQYF.

In this sample, this clonotype turned up many times. The rearrangement uses TRBV2 and TRBJ1-5; TRBD1 matches at 9 bases. The V segment lost 6 bases and the J segment 4 bases; nucleotides outside the gene matches: 4. CDR1 is SNHLY and CDR2 is FYNNEI in the germline V gene. CDR3 size: 14 residues. The CDR3 protein is CASSGQGRNQPQHF. In DNA form, the CDR3 reads TGTGCCAGCAGCGGACAGGGGCGAAATCAGCCCCAGCATTTT.

Regarding this clonotype: A far bigger clonotype differs at one base, so this is likely a read error. The V call is TRBV6-8, the J call TRBJ2-1, with D perhaps TRBD2 (5 bases). The V gene's germline CDR1 is MNHGY and CDR2 SAAAGT. The CDR3 runs 17 residues. The V and J ends lost 8 bases and 7 bases respectively, with 27 bases between them. CDR3 region: CASRRTLSVRVGNEQFF. The DNA for the CDR3 is TGTGCCAGCCGTCGGACCCTCAGCGTGAGGGTTGGAAATGAGCAGTTCTTC.

V usage is TRBV5-1 and J usage is TRBJ2-7; D may be TRBD2 (6 bases). Germline assignment: CDR1 SGHRS and CDR2 YFSETQ. CDR3 length: 14 amino acids. V was pared by 1 base and J by 1 base, with 9 bases between. The CDR3 loop reads CASSLSGGSYEQYF. The CDR3 DNA follows: TGCGCCAGCAGCTTGAGCGGAGGGTCCTACGAGCAGTACTTC.

This clonotype was seen just once. V usage is TRBV30 and J usage is TRBJ1-4, with D maybe TRBD1 (5 bases). The CDR3 spans 15 residues. Per germline, CDR1 GTSNPN and CDR2 SVGIG (reference sequence). Deletions cut 0 bases from V and 2 bases from J, with 10 bases between. The CDR3 DNA reads TGTGCCTGGAGTGTAAGGGGAGTTACTAATGAAAAACTGTTTTTT. Its protein product is CAWSVRGVTNEKLFF.

This clonotype has ten or more counts. This chain uses TRBV18 with TRBJ2-1; no definite D call. The CDR3 spans 12 residues. Deletions cut 3 bases from V and 9 bases from J, with 9 bases between. Looked up from germline, CDR1 is KGHSH and CDR2 is LQKENI. The CDR3 reads CASSPPTREQFF. The DNA for the CDR3 is TGTGCCAGCTCACCCCCCACCCGTGAGCAGTTCTTC.